The 23 T cell receptor beta chains below come from one sample, sequenced in a study of T cell responses to AZD1222 COVID-19 vaccine. Data came from immunoSEQ multiplex PCR; TCRdb stores just in-frame clones and leaves some out. This table has roughly 140,000 clones, 85% to 95% appearing once. The source material was peripheral blood, sampled after recovery from COVID-19. These TCRs come from an adult who had recovered from COVID-19.

The genes are TRBV28 and TRBJ1-1; D unclear. The CDR3 has 17 residues. With 5 bases removed from V and 3 bases from J, the gap between germline ends came to 22 bases. Germline values: CDR1 MDHEN, CDR2 SYDVKM. Written as DNA, the CDR3 is TGTGCCAGCAGTCCCCCCCGGCTCCCGGCGCGGGACACTGAAGCTTTCTTT. It is translated as CASSPPRLPARDTEAFF. Supplemented by reference TRBV28 and TRBJ1-1, the full variable domain reads DVKVTQSSRYLVKRTGEKVFLECVQDMDHENMFWYRQDPGLGLRLIYFSYDVKMKEKGDIPEGYSVSREKKERFSLILESASTNQTSMYLCASSPPRLPARDTEAFFGQGTRLTVV.

The chain links TRBV9 to TRBJ2-3; D is ambiguous. Trimming took 0 bases from V and 2 from J, leaving 10 bases between them. This CDR3 comprises 15 residues. CDR1 SGDLS and CDR2 YYNGEE come from the germline V gene. The CDR3: CASSVGSVYTDTQYF. CDR3 bases: TGTGCCAGCAGCGTAGGAAGCGTATACACAGATACGCAGTATTTT.

This clone was picked up one time. CDR3 region: CASSPLGETSSGNTIYF. The CDR3 nucleotides read TGTGCCAGCAGCCCCCTCGGAGAAACCTCCTCTGGAAACACCATATATTTT. The chain is built from TRBV4-2 and TRBJ1-3; no reliable D call. The CDR3 loop spans 17 amino acids. Germline-derived CDR1 and CDR2 are LGHNA and YNFKEQ. Trimming cost V 4 bases and J 0 bases, with 16 bases left between them.

The chain uses TRBV19 and TRBJ1-3, with a weak D call TRBD1 (5 bases). Germline V gene data show CDR1 as LNHDA and CDR2 as SQIVND (reference sequence). This CDR3 is built from 15 residues. The V end was cut by 7 bases, the J end by 4 bases, with 17 bases between. CDR3 residues: CASTLQRGRGNTIYF. Here the CDR3 DNA reads TGTGCCAGTACCCTCCAAAGGGGTCGCGGAAACACCATATATTTT. Based on the CDR3 plus reference TRBV19 and TRBJ1-3, the full variable domain is DGGITQSPKYLFRKEGQNVTLSCEQNLNHDAMYWYRQDPGQGLRLIYYSQIVNDFQKGDIAEGYSVSREKKESFPLTVTSAQKNPTAFYLCASTLQRGRGNTIYFGEGSWLTVV.

Turning to this clone: At the DNA level, this CDR3 is encoded by other sequences in the same sample as well. This sequence joins TRBV18 and TRBJ2-3; D tentatively reads TRBD1 or TRBD2 (5 bases each). Germline loops: CDR1 KGHSH, CDR2 LQKENI. V lost 3 bases and J lost 4, with 5 bases in between. The CDR3 is 12 amino acids. Written as DNA, the CDR3 is TGTGCCAGCTCACCGGGGGCAGATACGCAGTATTTT. Translated, it gives CASSPGADTQYF.

This clone was found once. The genes are TRBV25-1 and TRBJ1-1; maybe TRBD1 (5 bases). The CDR3 runs to 15 residues. Germline V gene lookup returns CDR1 MGHDK and CDR2 SYGVNS. The V and J ends lost 2 bases and 4 bases respectively, with 14 bases between them. Here the CDR3 DNA reads TGTGCCAGCAGTGAAGGGGGAGGGTTAGGCACTGAAGCTTTCTTT. It yields the protein CASSEGGGLGTEAFF.

V is TRBV20-1 and J is TRBJ2-1, with a tentative D call TRBD2 (6 bases). The CDR3 has 12 residues. The germline V and J ends were trimmed by 3 bases and 5 bases, with 8 bases remaining between them. Per germline, CDR1 DFQATT and CDR2 SNEGSKA (reference sequence). CDR3 amino acids: CSASSGNNEQFF. CDR3 DNA: TGCAGTGCTAGTAGCGGTAACAATGAGCAGTTCTTC.

This sequence joins TRBV28 and TRBJ1-4, with 7 bases matching TRBD1. This CDR3 region has 16 residues. Germline values: CDR1 MDHEN, CDR2 SYDVKM. With 3 bases clipped from V and 4 bases from J, the junction kept 8 bases outside the gene matches. The CDR3 reads CASSLWNRGINEKLFF. CDR3 nucleotide sequence: TGTGCCAGCAGTTTGTGGAACAGGGGAATTAATGAAAAACTGTTTTTT.

J is TRBJ1-1 and V is TRBV6-2 or TRBV6-3; D is unclear. Between the trimmed V and J ends, which lost 4 bases and 2 bases, there was a span of 11 bases. CDR1 and CDR2 from the germline V gene are MNHEY and SVGEGT. The CDR3 sequence is 14 residues long. CDR3 coding DNA: TGTGCCAGCAGTTCCGGAGGGTCTAACACTGAAGCTTTCTTT. Its protein product is CASSSGGSNTEAFF.

This chain joins TRBV7-9 and TRBJ2-1; D call uncertain. Trimming took off 1 base at V and 4 bases at J, with 8 bases between the two ends. The CDR3 sequence is 14 residues long. Germline V CDR1 and CDR2: SEHNR, FQNEAQ (reference sequence). The CDR3 sequence: CASSLVGLYNEQFF. The CDR3 nucleotides read TGTGCCAGCAGCTTAGTCGGCCTTTACAATGAGCAGTTCTTC.

The J gene is TRBJ2-7, the V gene TRBV7-8; 12 bases agree with TRBD2. The CDR3 length is 18 residues. V was pared by 1 base and J by 5 bases, with 12 bases of the junction left unmatched. Germline V gene data show CDR1 as SGHVS and CDR2 as FQNEAQ. The CDR3 DNA follows: TGTGCCAGCAGCTTAGGGGCGAGAAGACTAGCGGGAGTGAACGAGCAGTACTTC. Residues: CASSLGARRLAGVNEQYF.

This clone was observed a single time. The chain uses TRBV5-1 and TRBJ2-7; TRBD1 agrees at 9 bases. Germline CDR1 and CDR2: SGHRS and YFSETQ. CDR3 size: 14 residues. V gave up 2 bases and J gave up 3 bases; unmatched junction bases: 3. CDR3 sequence reads: CASSLQGADYEQYF. The CDR3 DNA sequence: TGCGCCAGCAGCTTACAGGGGGCCGACTACGAGCAGTACTTC.

This clone has just one count. This sequence joins TRBV2 and TRBJ1-4, with 9 bases aligning to TRBD1. Germline CDR1 is SNHLY and CDR2 is FYNNEI. V lost 4 bases and J lost 7; bases outside the gene matches: 16. The CDR3 spans 18 residues. The CDR3 region is CASSGPGTGPWEGEKLFF. As DNA, the CDR3 is TGTGCCAGCAGTGGCCCCGGGACAGGGCCCTGGGAAGGTGAAAAACTGTTTTTT.

The CDR3 loop reads CASSYAGVTSTDTQYF. The CDR3 DNA follows: TGTGCCAGTAGTTACGCAGGGGTTACTAGCACAGATACGCAGTATTTT. This rearrangement joins TRBV19 to TRBJ2-3, with D perhaps TRBD1 (6 bases). Trimming removed 5 bases at V and 0 bases at J, with 15 bases between. The CDR3 consists of 16 residues. Germline V gene data show CDR1 as LNHDA and CDR2 as SQIVND (reference sequence).

The V call is TRBV10-1, the J call TRBJ1-1, with 7 nucleotides matching TRBD1. Per germline, CDR1 WNHNN and CDR2 SYGVQD (reference sequence). Trimming removed 6 bases from V and 4 bases from J; junction bases left unmatched: 5. This CDR3 region has 13 residues. Written as DNA, the CDR3 is TGCGCCAGCAGCTACAGGGGAGGCACTGAAGCTTTCTTT. Its translation is CASSYRGGTEAFF.

This chain uses TRBV5-4 with TRBJ2-1; TRBD2 agrees at 12 bases. CDR1 and CDR2 from the germline V gene are SGHNT and YYREEE (reference sequence). Trimming took 4 bases from V and 8 from J; bases not matched to a gene: 10. The CDR3 loop spans 16 amino acids. In DNA form, the CDR3 reads TGTGCCAGCAGCCTGGGAGCTAGCGGGAGGGCCGATGAGCAGTTCTTC. It yields the protein CASSLGASGRADEQFF.

The rearrangement joins TRBV15 to TRBJ2-5, with a tentative D call TRBD1 (6 bases). Trimming removed 3 bases from V and 2 bases from J, with 13 bases in between. Looked up from germline, CDR1 is LNHNV and CDR2 is YYDKDF (reference sequence). The length of the CDR3 is 15 residues. Here the CDR3 DNA reads TGTGCCACCAGCAGTTTCCTCAGGGGTCAAGAGACCCAGTACTTC. It encodes CATSSFLRGQETQYF.

The gene calls are TRBV6-5 and TRBJ2-3, with D possibly TRBD2 on 5 matching bases. The germline V and J ends were trimmed by 0 bases and 5 bases, with 9 bases remaining between them. This CDR3 contains 14 residues. Germline V lookup: CDR1 MNHEY, CDR2 SVGAGI. CDR3 DNA: TGTGCCAGCAGTTACTCGGGAGATCAAGATACGCAGTATTTT. It is translated as CASSYSGDQDTQYF.

This chain links TRBV15 with TRBJ2-3, with 7 bases aligning to TRBD2. The CDR3 contains 16 residues. J was trimmed by 0 bases and V by 3 bases; bases with no gene match: 6. Germline CDR1 LNHNV, CDR2 YYDKDF (reference sequence). CDR3 DNA: TGTGCCACCAGCAGGGGGCTAGCGGTTAGCACAGATACGCAGTATTTT. It codes for CATSRGLAVSTDTQYF.

The chain is built from TRBV5-1 and TRBJ2-5, with D uncertain. The CDR3 sequence is 12 residues long. V was cut by 4 bases and J by 0 bases, with 4 bases left in between. Germline CDR1 is SGHRS and CDR2 is YFSETQ. The CDR3 is CASSRDQETQYF. In DNA form, the CDR3 reads TGCGCCAGCAGCAGGGACCAAGAGACCCAGTACTTC.

The chain is built from TRBV5-1 and TRBJ2-3; 14 bases are a match to TRBD2. Germline lookup yields CDR1 SGHRS and CDR2 YFSETQ. This CDR3 region has 17 residues. The V and J ends lost 3 bases and 1 base, in that order; junction bases with no gene match: 4. The CDR3 loop reads CASSSGLAGGRTDTQYF. The CDR3 nucleotides read TGCGCCAGCAGCTCCGGACTAGCGGGAGGACGCACAGATACGCAGTATTTT.

The V and J genes are TRBV6-5 and TRBJ1-3; D gene unclear. There are 13 residues in the CDR3. Germline CDR1 MNHEY, CDR2 SVGAGI. Deletions cut 7 bases from V and 8 bases from J, with 15 bases between. CDR3 coding DNA: TGTGCCAGCACTACCCCGGGTGGCCACACCATATATTTT. Encoded protein: CASTTPGGHTIYF.

The chain is built from TRBV4-2 and TRBJ2-3; no clear D. V shed 0 bases and J shed 2 bases, with 6 bases lying between them. The CDR3 has 14 amino acids. The V gene's germline CDR1 is LGHNA and CDR2 YNFKEQ. The CDR3: CASSQERITDTQYF. In nucleotides, the CDR3 is TGTGCCAGCAGCCAAGAACGGATCACAGATACGCAGTATTTT.